Here is one T cell receptor (beta chain) with its context. Its specificity is not known. These data come from a study of graft-versus-host responses after intestinal transplantation. Overall study context: Isolated intestinal, liver-intestinal, or multivisceral transplants were what recipients had. Study-level findings and limits: Circulating GvH clone levels at their peak were associated with HvG declines (early post-transplant). Detected in recipient marrow were GvH clones, some of which were first observed in ileum or blood.

CDR1 is SGDLS and CDR2 is YYNGEE in the germline V gene. The CDR3 covers 15 residues. Assay: immunoSEQ multiplex PCR; the TCRdb copy retains only in-frame clones and omits some. This sample has roughly 80,000 clones, with 92% found just once. The chain employs TRBV9 and TRBJ2-5; possibly TRBD2 for D (6 bases). The end of the DNA is better explained by TRBJ2-7, so the J call may be wrong. The source was PBMCs, collected 98 days after intestinal transplantation. This clonotype was obtained from a human patient who received an intestinal transplant, so some T cells may come from the graft donor. The CDR3 spells CASSVGLVSYYEQYF. CDR3 nucleotides: TGTGCCAGCAGCGTAGGACTAGTGAGTTACTACGAGCAGTACTTC.